This T cell receptor (beta chain) was found in a study of blood T cell repertoires in COVID-19. The CDR3 is 14 amino acids. Trimming took 3 bases from V and 3 from J; bases not matched to a gene: 1. The V gene's germline CDR1 is KGHSH and CDR2 LQKENI. How the authors handled the data: Estimates of nucleated cell counts were drawn from the amplification of reference gene primers. Method: immunoSEQ multiplex PCR; TCRdb's copy keeps in-frame clones and lacks some. V and J calls and clone size follow that table, whereas D and trimming were derived from the DNA. This sample carries about 380,000 clones, around 87% of them seen once, and the ten largest clones take approximately 1.2%. Across about 22 US areas, participants ranged in age from 18 to 89 years.

The chain uses TRBV18 and TRBJ2-4; 8 bases line up with TRBD1. Sequencing input: PBMCs or T cells enriched from blood (not recorded which). This receptor was taken from a young man who had recovered from COVID-19. DNA of the CDR3: TGTGCCAGCTCACCCGACAGGGGCAAAAACATTCAGTACTTC. This sequence encodes CASSPDRGKNIQYF.